This entry lists 19 T cell receptor beta chains sequenced from one sample in a study of shared clonotypes between healthy human individuals. Cells designated naive CD8 were CD45RO-negative and were positively selected for CCR7, with terminally differentiated effector memory CD45RA+ cells excluded. Sequencing was performed with immunoSEQ multiplex PCR; in TCRdb, only in-frame clones are kept and a portion is missing. The sample shows some 740,000 clones, roughly 92% of them seen only once. Sequencing was performed on naive CD8+ T cells sorted from blood. Receptors originate from a man aged 25 to 40 in good health.

The V gene is TRBV6-1, the J gene TRBJ2-1; maybe TRBD2 (6 bases). The V end lost 4 bases, the J end lost 6 bases, and 16 bases lay between the germline ends. Looked up from germline, CDR1 is MNHNS and CDR2 is SASEGT. The length of the CDR3 is 15 residues. Here the CDR3 DNA reads TGTGCCAGCAGTGTAACGCTAGCGTGGAGCAATGAGCAGTTCTTC. Amino acids: CASSVTLAWSNEQFF.

The rearrangement joins TRBV11-2 to TRBJ2-1, with D hard to call. This CDR3 is built from 17 residues. In germline, CDR1 is SGHAT, CDR2 FQNNGV. V lost 3 bases and J 7 bases, leaving 22 bases between the germline ends. For the CDR3, the DNA is TGTGCCAGCAGCTTTTATGTTGCGACTCTGATATTGAATGAGCAGTTCTTC. It yields the protein CASSFYVATLILNEQFF. The full variable domain, in which reference TRBV11-2 and TRBJ2-1 provide the parts outside the CDR3, is EAGVAQSPRYKIIEKRQSVAFWCNPISGHATLYWYQQILGQGPKLLIQFQNNGVVDDSQLPKDRFSAERLKGVDSTLKIQPAKLEDSAVYLCASSFYVATLILNEQFFGPGTRLTVL.

V usage is TRBV28 and J usage is TRBJ2-7; D gene uncertain. CDR1 is MDHEN and CDR2 is SYDVKM in the germline V gene. The CDR3 contains 15 residues. Trimming removed 2 bases from V and 5 bases from J, with 16 bases in between. This CDR3 reads CASSLGPVLFDEQYF. The CDR3 DNA is TGTGCCAGCAGTTTAGGCCCCGTCCTCTTCGACGAGCAGTACTTC.

Worth noting for this clone: Other nucleotide sequences in the sample specify the same CDR3. The chain couples TRBV29-1 to TRBJ2-7; 9 nucleotides match TRBD2. CDR1 is SQVTM and CDR2 is ANQGSEA in the germline V gene. The J segment lost 2 bases and the V segment lost 6 bases, leaving 5 bases of the junction unmatched. This CDR3 comprises 13 residues. CDR3 bases: TGCAGCGTGGGGCTAGCGGGACCCTACGAGCAGTACTTC. It specifies CSVGLAGPYEQYF.

The V gene is TRBV29-1, the J gene TRBJ2-1; D remains ambiguous. This CDR3 has 12 residues. Germline V lookup: CDR1 SQVTM, CDR2 ANQGSEA. Between the trimmed V and J ends, which lost 3 bases and 4 bases, there was a span of 7 bases. Here the CDR3 DNA reads TGCAGCGTTGACCCAAAGTACAATGAGCAGTTCTTC. It is translated as CSVDPKYNEQFF.

This sequence joins TRBV28 and TRBJ2-7; no clear D. The germline gives CDR1 MDHEN, CDR2 SYDVKM. The CDR3 has 14 residues. Trimming removed 4 bases at V and 0 bases at J, with 10 bases between. This CDR3 reads CASSSRRFSYEQYF. CDR3 bases: TGTGCCAGCAGTTCGCGGCGTTTCTCCTACGAGCAGTACTTC.

This sequence joins TRBV28 and TRBJ2-7, with D perhaps being TRBD1 or TRBD2 (7 bases each). Between the trimmed V and J ends, which lost 4 bases and 0 bases, there was a span of 16 bases. The CDR3 consists of 16 residues. CDR1 and CDR2 (germline): MDHEN, SYDVKM. In DNA, the CDR3 is TGTGCCAGCAGTTCGCAGGGGGGGTATGGCTCCTACGAGCAGTACTTC. It codes for CASSSQGGYGSYEQYF.

V and J are TRBV13 and TRBJ2-7; 8 bases agree with TRBD1. CDR1 is PRHDT, CDR2 FYEKMQ, per germline (reference sequence). This CDR3 is 14 amino acids long. V shed 5 bases and J 5 bases; nucleotides not matched to a gene: 8. In DNA, the CDR3 is TGTGCCAGCAGCGCCCGGACAGGGTTCCACGAGCAGTACTTC. It specifies CASSARTGFHEQYF.

Turning to this clone: Other DNA sequences within the sample encode an identical CDR3. This chain's CDR3 is CAWDWGTGELFF. CDR3 DNA sequence: TGTGCCTGGGACTGGGGCACCGGGGAGCTGTTTTTT. The rearrangement links TRBV30 to TRBJ2-2; D remains ambiguous. Germline CDR1 reads GTSNPN; CDR2 reads SVGIG (reference sequence). The CDR3 totals 12 residues. The germline V and J ends were trimmed by 5 bases and 4 bases, with 8 bases remaining between them.

The chain joins TRBV15 to TRBJ2-1, with D unclear. Per the germline V gene, CDR1 is LNHNV and CDR2 is YYDKDF (reference sequence). There are 11 residues in the CDR3. V shed 3 bases and J shed 9 bases, with 6 bases lying between them. The CDR3 loop reads CATSRRGEQFF. The CDR3 DNA reads TGTGCCACCAGCAGGCGTGGTGAGCAGTTCTTC. Supplemented by reference TRBV15 and TRBJ2-1, the full variable domain reads DAMVIQNPRYQVTQFGKPVTLSCSQTLNHNVMYWYQQKSSQAPKLLFHYYDKDFNNEADTPDNFQSRRPNTSFCFLDIRSPGLGDTAMYLCATSRRGEQFFGPGTRLTVL.

The gene calls are TRBV5-5 and TRBJ2-7; D not resolved. V gave up 0 bases and J gave up 4 bases, with 5 bases separating them. From germline, CDR1 is SGHKS and CDR2 YYEKEE (reference sequence). CDR3 size: 12 residues. The CDR3 sequence: CASSLGEYEQYF. DNA for the CDR3: TGTGCCAGCAGCTTGGGAGAATACGAGCAGTACTTC.

CDR3 DNA sequence: TGTGCCAGCAGTGACGGGACTTTGAGTGGCTACACCTTC. Its translation is CASSDGTLSGYTF. The rearrangement links TRBV27 to TRBJ1-2; weak D call: TRBD1 (5 bases). Germline CDR1 reads MNHEY; CDR2 reads SMNVEV (reference sequence). Trimming cost V 5 bases and J 7 bases, with 14 bases left between them. The CDR3 spans 13 residues.

J is TRBJ1-1 and V is TRBV28, with 8 bases that match TRBD1. V shed 9 bases, J shed 3 bases, and the junction held 3 bases outside the gene matches. This CDR3 is built from 12 residues. The germline V gene encodes CDR1 MDHEN and CDR2 SYDVKM. The CDR3 here is CARRQGHTEAFF. The CDR3 DNA reads TGTGCCAGGAGACAGGGGCACACTGAAGCTTTCTTT.

The gene calls are TRBV4-1 and TRBJ2-3; TRBD2 aligns across 7 bases. The V gene's germline CDR1 is MGHRA and CDR2 YSYEKL. The CDR3 loop spans 18 amino acids. With 0 bases clipped from V and 2 bases from J, the junction kept 11 bases outside the gene matches. CDR3 loop: CASSQDFFGLVHTDTQYF. In DNA, the CDR3 is TGCGCCAGCAGCCAAGATTTCTTCGGACTAGTCCACACAGATACGCAGTATTTT.

The DNA for the CDR3 is TGCGCCAGCAAGTGGATGTTAGGGGACCCTGCCTATGGCTACACCTTC. Translating it yields CASKWMLGDPAYGYTF. V gene TRBV5-1 combines with J gene TRBJ1-2, with D possibly TRBD1 on 5 matching bases. Germline loops: CDR1 SGHRS, CDR2 YFSETQ. The CDR3 covers 16 residues. Trimming cost V 6 bases and J 4 bases, with 22 bases left between them.

This clone appeared a single time. The chain employs TRBV5-5 and TRBJ2-7; D not resolved. CDR3 length equals 13 residues. The germline V gene has CDR1 SGHKS and CDR2 YYEKEE (reference sequence). Between the trimmed V and J ends, which lost 1 base and 2 bases, there was a span of 7 bases. The CDR3 DNA reads as TGTGCCAGCAGCTTGAGGGCAGCCTACGAGCAGTACTTC. As protein: CASSLRAAYEQYF.

J is TRBJ1-1 and V is TRBV4-1; a weak D match, TRBD1 (6 bases). This CDR3 region has 14 residues. Germline CDR1 reads MGHRA; CDR2 reads YSYEKL. Trimming shortened V by 3 bases and J by 3 bases, and 11 bases separated the two germline ends. CDR3: CASSQVGGHTEAFF. The CDR3, as DNA: TGCGCCAGCAGCCAGGTCGGGGGGCACACTGAAGCTTTCTTT.

In its sample, this clone was seen once. In DNA, the CDR3 is TGTGCCAGCATGAAGGTTGGGGAGACCCAGTACTTC. Its translation: CASMKVGETQYF. The rearrangement joins TRBV27 to TRBJ2-5; D unresolved. Germline values: CDR1 MNHEY, CDR2 SMNVEV (reference sequence). This CDR3 is 12 amino acids long. The V and J ends lost 7 bases and 5 bases respectively, with 11 bases between them.

J is TRBJ2-3 and V is TRBV9, with TRBD1 matching over 8 bases. The germline CDR1 and CDR2 sequences are SGDLS and YYNGEE. The CDR3 extends over 16 amino acids. The junction had 11 bases not matched to a gene; V was cut back by 3 bases and J by 5 bases. CDR3 bases: TGTGCCAGCAGCGCCCGGGACAGGCCCGTCGTAGATACGCAGTATTTT. This translates into CASSARDRPVVDTQYF.